This passage covers 10 T cell receptor beta chains from one sample sequenced in a study of blood T cell repertoires in COVID-19. The data were produced by immunoSEQ multiplex PCR, yet TCRdb's version contains in-frame clones alone and is incomplete. The sample carries about 190,000 clones, roughly four fifths recorded once. Sequenced input: peripheral blood. The source is a woman aged 40 to 50 with acute or convalescent COVID-19.

In regard to this clone: Other DNA sequences in this specimen translate into the identical CDR3. V is TRBV5-5 and J is TRBJ2-7; weak D call: TRBD2 (6 bases). Germline V gene sequence: CDR1 SGHKS, CDR2 YYEKEE (reference sequence). V was clipped by 2 bases and J by 4 bases, with 10 bases between them. The CDR3 is 13 residues long. The CDR3 nucleotides are TGTGCCAGCAGCTTATGGGACTCATACGAGCAGTACTTC. Translated, it gives CASSLWDSYEQYF.

The CDR3 DNA reads TGTGCCAGCAGACAAGCAAACAGCGCGGGGGACCCCGAGCAGTACTTC. Amino acids: CASRQANSAGDPEQYF. This chain uses TRBV7-9 with TRBJ2-7; 7 positions match TRBD2. With V trimmed by 6 bases and J by 6 bases, 17 bases remained unmatched. This CDR3 comprises 16 residues. The V gene's germline CDR1 is SEHNR and CDR2 FQNEAQ (reference sequence). Supplemented by reference TRBV7-9 and TRBJ2-7, the full variable domain reads DTGVSQNPRHKITKRGQNVTFRCDPISEHNRLYWYRQTLGQGPEFLTYFQNEAQLEKSRLLSDRFSAERPKGSFSTLEIQRTEQGDSAMYLCASRQANSAGDPEQYFGPGTRLTVT.

A word on this clone: The junction differs from germline at one of its ends, possibly a read error. The chain uses TRBV5-4 and TRBJ1-1; 9 nucleotides align to TRBD1. The CDR3 covers 17 residues. The germline V gene encodes CDR1 SGHNT and CDR2 YYREEE (reference sequence). The CDR3 bases are TGTGCCAGCACCTTGGGGGGAACAACGGACAGGGGCACTGAAGCTTTCTTT. It yields the protein CASTLGGTTDRGTEAFF. The full variable domain, its missing parts supplied by reference TRBV5-4 and TRBJ1-1, is ETGVTQSPTHLIKTRGQQVTLRCSSQSGHNTVSWYQQALGQGPQFIFQYYREEENGRGNFPPRFSGLQFPNYSSELNVNALELDDSALYLCASTLGGTTDRGTEAFFGQGTRLTVV.

The chain is built from TRBV6-1 and TRBJ1-6, with 7 bases identical to TRBD1. V shed 0 bases, J shed 8 bases, and the junction held 1 base outside the gene matches. The CDR3 has 14 residues. The germline gives CDR1 MNHNS, CDR2 SASEGT. CDR3 sequence reads: CASSEATGYSPLHF. For the CDR3, the DNA is TGTGCCAGCAGTGAAGCGACAGGGTATTCACCCCTCCACTTT.

The rearrangement joins TRBV3-1 (or the pseudogene TRBV3-2) to TRBJ2-2; 8 nucleotides align to TRBD2. Trimming cost V 3 bases and J 8 bases; bases outside gene matches: 14. Per the germline V gene, CDR1 is LGHDT and CDR2 is YNNKEL (reference sequence). This CDR3 comprises 17 residues. CDR3 in DNA: TGTGCCAGCAGCCACGCACCGGGACTAGGCCTAAGGGGGGAGCTGTTTTTT. Amino acids: CASSHAPGLGLRGELFF.

V and J are TRBV4-1 and TRBJ1-1, with TRBD1 matching 7 bases. Per the germline V gene, CDR1 is MGHRA and CDR2 is YSYEKL. V was clipped by 3 bases and J by 0 bases; unmatched bases: 4. CDR3 length: 15 amino acids. The CDR3 reads CASSHETGLNTEAFF. Written as DNA, the CDR3 is TGCGCCAGCAGCCACGAGACAGGGCTGAACACTGAAGCTTTCTTT.

The V gene is TRBV10-2, the J gene TRBJ2-3, with 7 bases identical to TRBD2. The CDR3 is 14 residues long. CDR1 is WSHSY and CDR2 is SAAADI in the germline V gene. With 6 bases clipped from V and 5 bases from J, the junction kept 8 bases outside the gene matches. DNA for the CDR3: TGCGCCAGCAGGGCTAGCGGTGCAGGAGATACGCAGTATTTT. Translated, it gives CASRASGAGDTQYF.

The CDR3 DNA follows: TGTGCCAGTATCGATGGGTCGGCAGGGTCCTACGAGCAGTACTTC. This gives the protein CASIDGSAGSYEQYF. The chain recombines TRBV19 with TRBJ2-7, with D maybe TRBD1 (5 bases). This CDR3 is 15 amino acids long. V gave up 7 bases and J gave up 1 base, with 17 bases separating them. CDR1 and CDR2 from the germline V gene are LNHDA and SQIVND (reference sequence).

V is TRBV5-1 and J is TRBJ2-6; D remains unclear. The germline V and J ends were trimmed by 2 bases and 4 bases, with 19 bases remaining between them. Germline V lookup: CDR1 SGHRS, CDR2 YFSETQ. CDR3 size: 18 residues. The CDR3, as DNA: TGCGCCAGCAGCTTAGAGACATTCGGTGCTACCGGGGCCAACGTCCTGACTTTC. Encoded protein: CASSLETFGATGANVLTF.

V gene TRBV15 combines with J gene TRBJ1-1; possibly TRBD1 for D (6 bases). This CDR3 has 13 residues. Looked up from germline, CDR1 is LNHNV and CDR2 is YYDKDF (reference sequence). V was trimmed by 2 bases and J by 11 bases, leaving 15 bases between them. The CDR3 sequence: CATSRTYRAWAFF. CDR3 nucleotide sequence: TGTGCCACCAGCAGAACATACAGGGCCTGGGCTTTCTTT.